Each of the 20 T cell receptor beta chains below was sequenced from the same sample in a study of shared clonotypes between healthy human individuals. TCRdb's table, derived via immunoSEQ multiplex PCR, lists solely in-frame clones and lacks some. The table has about 2.1 million clones, around 93% seen once. Terminally differentiated effector memory CD45RA+ cells were excluded by CCR7 positive selection of CD45RO-negative cells. Specimen: naive CD8+ T cells from PBMCs. The receptors derive from a man aged 18 to 29 in good health. Some clones in this sample may be carry-over from other donors' samples.

The CDR3 nucleotides read TGTGCCAGCAGTTTTACTAGCGGAGAATTCTCCTACGAGCAGTACTTC. Translating it yields CASSFTSGEFSYEQYF. V usage is TRBV27 and J usage is TRBJ2-7, with 8 bases identical to TRBD2. V gave up 3 bases and J gave up 0 bases; unmatched junction bases: 7. Germline V gene lookup returns CDR1 MNHEY and CDR2 SMNVEV (reference sequence). The length of the CDR3 is 16 residues.

The chain links TRBV5-1 to TRBJ2-2; weak D call: TRBD2 (5 bases). This CDR3 region has 16 residues. Trimming left V 4 bases short and J 1 base short, with 14 bases between. Germline V CDR1 and CDR2: SGHRS, YFSETQ. This chain's CDR3 is CASSPGRGRNTGELFF. The CDR3 DNA is TGCGCCAGCAGCCCCGGCAGAGGGAGGAACACCGGGGAGCTGTTTTTT.

The CDR3 nucleotides are TGTGCCAGCAGGGCAATGACGCACTATGGCTACACCTTC. Translation gives CASRAMTHYGYTF. The chain uses TRBV9 and TRBJ1-2; D remains ambiguous. The CDR3 is 13 residues long. V shed 5 bases and J shed 3 bases, with 11 bases lying between them. Per the germline V gene, CDR1 is SGDLS and CDR2 is YYNGEE. Supplemented by reference TRBV9 and TRBJ1-2, the full variable domain reads DSGVTQTPKHLITATGQRVTLRCSPRSGDLSVYWYQQSLDQGLQFLIQYYNGEERAKGNILERFSAQQFPDLHSELNLSSLELGDSALYFCASRAMTHYGYTFGSGTRLTVV.

The rearrangement uses TRBV5-1 and TRBJ2-7, with 8 bases identical to TRBD2. In germline, CDR1 is SGHRS, CDR2 YFSETQ. CDR3 length: 15 amino acids. The junction had 10 bases not matched to a gene; V was cut back by 5 bases and J by 3 bases. CDR3 nucleotide sequence: TGCGCCAGCAGAGCCCGAGCGGGAGCCAACTACGAGCAGTACTTC. As protein: CASRARAGANYEQYF.

This clone was observed a single time. The chain has TRBV19 and TRBJ1-1; D might be TRBD1 (5 bases). V was clipped by 0 bases and J by 1 base, with 12 bases between them. CDR1 is LNHDA, CDR2 SQIVND, per germline (reference sequence). CDR3 length: 16 residues. As DNA, the CDR3 is TGTGCCAGTAGTATAGATCGTCAGGGAACGAACACTGAAGCTTTCTTT. Protein: CASSIDRQGTNTEAFF.

V gene TRBV5-6 combines with J gene TRBJ2-5; D may be TRBD1 (6 bases). V lost 2 bases and J lost 2, with 10 bases in between. This CDR3 spans 14 amino acids. Looked up from germline, CDR1 is SGHDT and CDR2 is YYEEEE. Written as DNA, the CDR3 is TGTGCCAGCAGCTTCAGGGGCGGGCAAGAGACCCAGTACTTC. Its protein is CASSFRGGQETQYF. Variable domain in full (rest from reference TRBV5-6 and TRBJ2-5): DAGVTQSPTHLIKTRGQQVTLRCSPKSGHDTVSWYQQALGQGPQFIFQYYEEEERQRGNFPDRFSGHQFPNYSSELNVNALLLGDSALYLCASSFRGGQETQYFGPGTRLLVL.

A word on this clone: Other DNA sequences from this sample encode an identical CDR3 as well. The chain links TRBV27 to TRBJ1-1; D is unresolved. Germline assignment: CDR1 MNHEY and CDR2 SMNVEV (reference sequence). This CDR3 contains 13 residues. The V and J ends lost 4 bases and 1 base respectively, with 7 bases between them. This CDR3 reads CASSYGQNTEAFF. In DNA form, the CDR3 reads TGTGCCAGCAGTTATGGTCAGAACACTGAAGCTTTCTTT.

This chain connects TRBV4-3 to TRBJ1-6, with D perhaps TRBD1 (5 bases). The CDR3 is 15 residues long. Germline V CDR1 and CDR2: LGHNA, YSLEER. The ends were cut back, 4 bases at V and 7 bases at J, with 14 bases in the middle. The CDR3 is CASSPKRGGNSPLHF. The CDR3 DNA reads as TGCGCCAGCAGCCCCAAACGGGGCGGGAATTCACCCCTCCACTTT.

This clone appeared a single time. The chain combines TRBV27 with TRBJ2-1; D may be TRBD2 (6 bases). This CDR3 spans 16 amino acids. The V gene lost 0 bases and the J gene lost 6 bases, with 15 bases spanning the gap. Per the germline V gene, CDR1 is MNHEY and CDR2 is SMNVEV (reference sequence). This CDR3 is CASSLSDRGKGNEQFF. CDR3 sequence (DNA): TGTGCCAGCAGTTTATCGGACCGGGGGAAGGGCAATGAGCAGTTCTTC.

CDR3 nucleotide sequence: TGTGCCAGCAGCACCCGGGACAGAGCCGAGATTCGCCCTGGCAATGAGCAGTTCTTC. This gives the protein CASSTRDRAEIRPGNEQFF. V usage is TRBV7-8 and J usage is TRBJ2-1; 7 bases match TRBD1. Germline values: CDR1 SGHVS, CDR2 FQNEAQ. CDR3 size: 19 residues. V shed 5 bases, J shed 6 bases, and the junction held 22 bases outside the gene matches.

The rearrangement uses TRBV28 and TRBJ1-2; TRBD1 agrees at 9 bases. With V trimmed by 4 bases and J by 3 bases, 6 bases remained unmatched. The germline gives CDR1 MDHEN, CDR2 SYDVKM. The CDR3 covers 15 residues. As DNA, the CDR3 is TGTGCCAGCAGTTCCCGGACAGGGGAGGACTATGGCTACACCTTC. Its protein is CASSSRTGEDYGYTF.

This clone was recorded once. The rearrangement joins TRBV4-1 to TRBJ1-1; 9 bases agree with TRBD1. The ends lost 0 bases at V and 2 bases at J; junction bases unmatched: 1. The CDR3 spans 15 residues. Germline values: CDR1 MGHRA, CDR2 YSYEKL. The chain's CDR3 is CASSQETGGNTEAFF. The CDR3 DNA reads TGCGCCAGCAGCCAAGAAACAGGGGGCAACACTGAAGCTTTCTTT.

The chain couples TRBV2 to TRBJ2-7; D is undetermined. The V end lost 11 bases, the J end lost 3 bases, and 20 bases lay between the germline ends. CDR1 and CDR2 (germline): SNHLY, FYNNEI. The length of the CDR3 is 14 residues. The DNA for the CDR3 is TGTGCCGTAACTTCCCAGGAAAAGGGCTACGAGCAGTACTTC. This encodes CAVTSQEKGYEQYF.

The rearrangement uses TRBV19 and TRBJ2-1, with D maybe TRBD2 (6 bases). The CDR3 covers 14 residues. V shed 5 bases and J shed 5 bases, with 13 bases lying between them. CDR1 is LNHDA and CDR2 is SQIVND in the germline V gene (reference sequence). The chain's CDR3 is CASSASGVHNEQFF. CDR3 sequence (DNA): TGTGCCAGTAGTGCCTCGGGGGTCCACAATGAGCAGTTCTTC.

This clone was observed once. V is TRBV2 and J is TRBJ2-7, with TRBD1 matching 7 bases. In germline, CDR1 is SNHLY, CDR2 FYNNEI. V lost 1 base and J lost 7; bases outside the gene matches: 13. The CDR3 sequence is 16 residues long. The CDR3 DNA sequence: TGTGCCAGCAGTGAAGTAAGACAGGGTCAGTACGGAGAGCAGTACTTC. It specifies CASSEVRQGQYGEQYF.

This clone was recorded a few times. The chain is built from TRBV6-1 and TRBJ1-1; no definite D call. V was cut by 3 bases and J by 4 bases, with 12 bases left in between. Germline loops: CDR1 MNHNS, CDR2 SASEGT. The CDR3 loop spans 14 amino acids. CDR3 sequence (DNA): TGTGCCAGCAGTGAGTTTTTAGGTAGCACTGAAGCTTTCTTT. It yields the protein CASSEFLGSTEAFF.

This clone has only one observation. The chain uses TRBV27 and TRBJ1-2; D uncertain. Trimming pared 6 bases from V and 8 bases from J, leaving 31 bases between. From germline, CDR1 is MNHEY and CDR2 SMNVEV (reference sequence). CDR3 length: 18 residues. The CDR3 DNA sequence: TGTGCCAGCAGCCTTCGTCCCTCCTCGGACTGGGCGGGGAGGGGCTACACCTTC. Amino acids: CASSLRPSSDWAGRGYTF.

The chain carries TRBV28 and TRBJ1-2; the D is unclear. V lost 4 bases and J 6 bases, leaving 12 bases between the germline ends. This CDR3 has 13 residues. CDR1 and CDR2 from the germline V gene are MDHEN and SYDVKM. The CDR3 DNA is TGTGCCAGCAGTTGGGCGATGCGCAATGGCTACACCTTC. This encodes CASSWAMRNGYTF.

This chain links TRBV28 with TRBJ1-3; D gene unclear. Germline V gives CDR1 MDHEN, CDR2 SYDVKM. V was cut by 2 bases and J by 4 bases, with 12 bases left in between. The CDR3 extends over 15 amino acids. This chain's CDR3 is CASSLTPPVGNTIYF. DNA for the CDR3: TGTGCCAGCAGTTTAACCCCTCCGGTCGGAAACACCATATATTTT.

The rearrangement links TRBV7-9 to TRBJ2-1; D unresolved. This CDR3 contains 12 residues. The V gene's germline CDR1 is SEHNR and CDR2 FQNEAQ (reference sequence). V was trimmed by 10 bases and J by 6 bases, leaving 13 bases between them. The CDR3 reads CATEAPRNEQFF. CDR3 DNA sequence: TGTGCCACCGAAGCCCCTCGCAATGAGCAGTTCTTC.